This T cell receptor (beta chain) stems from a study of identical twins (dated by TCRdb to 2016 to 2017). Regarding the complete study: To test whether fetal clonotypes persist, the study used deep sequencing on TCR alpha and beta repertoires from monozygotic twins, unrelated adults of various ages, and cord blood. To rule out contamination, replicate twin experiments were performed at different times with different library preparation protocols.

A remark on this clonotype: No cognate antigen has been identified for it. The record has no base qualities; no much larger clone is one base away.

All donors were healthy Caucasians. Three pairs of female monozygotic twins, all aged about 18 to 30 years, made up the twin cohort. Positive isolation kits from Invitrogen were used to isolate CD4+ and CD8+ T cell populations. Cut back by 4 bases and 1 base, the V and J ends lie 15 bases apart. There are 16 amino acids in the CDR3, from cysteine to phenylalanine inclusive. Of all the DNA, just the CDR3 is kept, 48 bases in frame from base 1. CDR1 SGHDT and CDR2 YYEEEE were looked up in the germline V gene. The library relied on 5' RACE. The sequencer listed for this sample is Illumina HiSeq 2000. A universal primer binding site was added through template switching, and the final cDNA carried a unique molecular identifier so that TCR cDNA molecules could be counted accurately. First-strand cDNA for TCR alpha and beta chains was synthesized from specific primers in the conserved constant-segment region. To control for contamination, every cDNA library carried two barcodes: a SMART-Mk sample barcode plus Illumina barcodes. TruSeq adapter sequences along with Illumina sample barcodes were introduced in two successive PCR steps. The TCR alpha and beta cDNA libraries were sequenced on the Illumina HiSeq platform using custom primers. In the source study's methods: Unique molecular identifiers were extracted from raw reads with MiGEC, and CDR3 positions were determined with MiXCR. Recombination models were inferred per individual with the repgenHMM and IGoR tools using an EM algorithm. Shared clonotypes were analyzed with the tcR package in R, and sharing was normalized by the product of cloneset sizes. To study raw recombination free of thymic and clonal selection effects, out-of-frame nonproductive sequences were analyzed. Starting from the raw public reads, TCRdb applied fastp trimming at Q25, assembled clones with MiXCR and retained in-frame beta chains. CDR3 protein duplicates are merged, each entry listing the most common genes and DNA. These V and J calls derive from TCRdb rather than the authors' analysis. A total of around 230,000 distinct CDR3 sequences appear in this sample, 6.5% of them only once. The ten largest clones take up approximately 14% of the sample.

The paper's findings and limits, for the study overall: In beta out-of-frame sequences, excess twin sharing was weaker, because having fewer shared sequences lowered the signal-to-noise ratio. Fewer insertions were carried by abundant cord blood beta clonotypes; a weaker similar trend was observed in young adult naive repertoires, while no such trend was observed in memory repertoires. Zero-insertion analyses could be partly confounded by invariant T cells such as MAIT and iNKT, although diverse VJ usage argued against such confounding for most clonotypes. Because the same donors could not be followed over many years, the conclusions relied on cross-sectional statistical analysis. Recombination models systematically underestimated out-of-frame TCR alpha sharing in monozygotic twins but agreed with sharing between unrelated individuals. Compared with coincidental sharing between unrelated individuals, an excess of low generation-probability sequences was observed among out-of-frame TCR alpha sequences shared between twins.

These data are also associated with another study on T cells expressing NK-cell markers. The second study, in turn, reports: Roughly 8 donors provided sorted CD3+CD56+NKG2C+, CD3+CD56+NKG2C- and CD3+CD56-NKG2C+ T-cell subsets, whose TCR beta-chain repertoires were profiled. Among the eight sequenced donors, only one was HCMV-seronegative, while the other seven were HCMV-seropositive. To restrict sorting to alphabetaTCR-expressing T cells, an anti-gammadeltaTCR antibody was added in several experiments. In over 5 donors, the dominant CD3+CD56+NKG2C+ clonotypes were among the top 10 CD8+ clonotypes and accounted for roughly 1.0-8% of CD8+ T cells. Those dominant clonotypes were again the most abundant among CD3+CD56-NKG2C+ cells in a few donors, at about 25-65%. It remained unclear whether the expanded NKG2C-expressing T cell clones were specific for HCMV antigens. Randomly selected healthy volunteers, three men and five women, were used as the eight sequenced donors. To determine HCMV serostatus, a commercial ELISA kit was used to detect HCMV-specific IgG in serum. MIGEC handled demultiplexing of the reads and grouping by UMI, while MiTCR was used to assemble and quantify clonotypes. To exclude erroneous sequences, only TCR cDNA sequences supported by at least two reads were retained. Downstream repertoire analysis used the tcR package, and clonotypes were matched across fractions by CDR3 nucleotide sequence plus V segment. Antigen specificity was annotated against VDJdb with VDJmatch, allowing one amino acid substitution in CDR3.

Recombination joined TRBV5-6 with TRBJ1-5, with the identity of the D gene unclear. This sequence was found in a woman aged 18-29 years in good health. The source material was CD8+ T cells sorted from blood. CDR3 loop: CASSIFWVGSNQPQHF. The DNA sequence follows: TGTGCCAGCAGCATATTCTGGGTGGGAAGCAATCAGCCCCAGCATTTT.